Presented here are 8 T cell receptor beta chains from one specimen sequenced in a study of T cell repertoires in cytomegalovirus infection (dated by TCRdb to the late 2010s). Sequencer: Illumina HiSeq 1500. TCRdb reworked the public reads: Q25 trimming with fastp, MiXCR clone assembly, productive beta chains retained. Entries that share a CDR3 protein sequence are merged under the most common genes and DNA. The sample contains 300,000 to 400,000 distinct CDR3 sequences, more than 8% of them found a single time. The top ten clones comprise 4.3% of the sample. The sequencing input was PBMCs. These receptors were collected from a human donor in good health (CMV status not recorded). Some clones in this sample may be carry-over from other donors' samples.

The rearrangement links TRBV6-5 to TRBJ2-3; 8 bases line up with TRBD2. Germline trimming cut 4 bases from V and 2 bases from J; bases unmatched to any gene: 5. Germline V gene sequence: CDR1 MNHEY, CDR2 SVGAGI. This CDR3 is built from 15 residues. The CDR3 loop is CASSLLAADTDTQYF. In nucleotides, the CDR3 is TGTGCCAGCAGTTTACTAGCGGCGGACACAGATACGCAGTATTTT.

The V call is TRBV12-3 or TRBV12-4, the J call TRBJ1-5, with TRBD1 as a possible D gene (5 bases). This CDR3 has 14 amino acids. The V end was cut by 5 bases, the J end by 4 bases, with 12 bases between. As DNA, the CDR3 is TGTGCCAGCAGTCTAGACAGAACTAATCAGCCCCAGCATTTT. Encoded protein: CASSLDRTNQPQHF.

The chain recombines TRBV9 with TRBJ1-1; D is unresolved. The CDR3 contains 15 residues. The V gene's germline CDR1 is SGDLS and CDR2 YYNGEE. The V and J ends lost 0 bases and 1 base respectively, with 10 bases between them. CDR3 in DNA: TGTGCCAGCAGCGTAGTCGGCACCTCGAACACTGAAGCTTTCTTT. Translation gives CASSVVGTSNTEAFF.

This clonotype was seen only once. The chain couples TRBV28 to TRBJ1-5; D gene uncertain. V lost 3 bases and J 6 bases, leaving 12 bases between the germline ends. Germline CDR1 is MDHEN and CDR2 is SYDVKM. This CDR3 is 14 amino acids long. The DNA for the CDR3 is TGTGCCAGCAGTTTGCGGGCCCACAGTCAGCCCCAGCATTTT. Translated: CASSLRAHSQPQHF.

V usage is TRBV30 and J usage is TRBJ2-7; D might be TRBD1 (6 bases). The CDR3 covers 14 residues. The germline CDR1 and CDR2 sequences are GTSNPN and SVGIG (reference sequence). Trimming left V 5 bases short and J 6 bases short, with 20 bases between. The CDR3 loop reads CAWEGETGLREQYF. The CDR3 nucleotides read TGTGCCTGGGAGGGTGAGACAGGTCTTCGCGAGCAGTACTTC.

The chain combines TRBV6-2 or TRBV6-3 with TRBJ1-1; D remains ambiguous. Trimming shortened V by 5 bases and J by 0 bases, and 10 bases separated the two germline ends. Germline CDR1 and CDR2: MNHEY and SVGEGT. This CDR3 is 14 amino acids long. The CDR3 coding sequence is TGTGCCAGCAGTCTAACAGTGTTGAACACTGAAGCTTTCTTT. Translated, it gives CASSLTVLNTEAFF.

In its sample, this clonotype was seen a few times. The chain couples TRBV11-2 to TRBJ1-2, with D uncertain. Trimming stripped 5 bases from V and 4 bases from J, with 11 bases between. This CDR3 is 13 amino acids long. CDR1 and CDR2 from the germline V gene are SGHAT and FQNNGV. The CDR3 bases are TGTGCCAGCAGCCCGGACGGGCGCTATGGCTACACCTTC. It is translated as CASSPDGRYGYTF.

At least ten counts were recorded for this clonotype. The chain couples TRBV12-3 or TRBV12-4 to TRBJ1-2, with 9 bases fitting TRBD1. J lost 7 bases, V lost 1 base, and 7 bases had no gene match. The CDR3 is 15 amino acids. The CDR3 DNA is TGTGCCAGCAGTTTAGGGTGGACAGGGGCTTCTGGCTACACCTTC. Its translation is CASSLGWTGASGYTF.